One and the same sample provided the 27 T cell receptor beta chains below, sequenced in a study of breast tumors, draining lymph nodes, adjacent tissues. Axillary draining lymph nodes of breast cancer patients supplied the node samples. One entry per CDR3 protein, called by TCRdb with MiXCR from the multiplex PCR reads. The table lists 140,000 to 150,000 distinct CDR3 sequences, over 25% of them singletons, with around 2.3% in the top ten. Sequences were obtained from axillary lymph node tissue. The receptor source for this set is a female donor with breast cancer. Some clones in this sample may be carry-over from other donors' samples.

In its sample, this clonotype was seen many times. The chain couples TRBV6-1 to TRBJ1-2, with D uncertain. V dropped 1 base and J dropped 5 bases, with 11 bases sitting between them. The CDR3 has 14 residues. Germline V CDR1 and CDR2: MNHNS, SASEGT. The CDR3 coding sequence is TGTGCCAGCAGTGAAGGAGGAGGGAGGTATGGCTACACCTTC. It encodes CASSEGGGRYGYTF.

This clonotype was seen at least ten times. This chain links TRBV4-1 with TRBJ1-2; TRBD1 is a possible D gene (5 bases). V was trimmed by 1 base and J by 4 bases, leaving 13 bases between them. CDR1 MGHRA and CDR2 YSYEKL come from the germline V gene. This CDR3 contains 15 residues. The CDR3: CASSQGGGDFYGYTF. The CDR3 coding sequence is TGCGCCAGCAGCCAAGGGGGGGGGGACTTCTATGGCTACACCTTC.

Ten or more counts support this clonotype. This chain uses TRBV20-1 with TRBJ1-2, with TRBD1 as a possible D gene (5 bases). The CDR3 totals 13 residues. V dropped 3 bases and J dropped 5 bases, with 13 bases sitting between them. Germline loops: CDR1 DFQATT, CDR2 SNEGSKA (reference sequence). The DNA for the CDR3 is TGCAGTGCTAGTGTGGGGCCAGGGTATGGCTACACCTTC. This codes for CSASVGPGYGYTF.

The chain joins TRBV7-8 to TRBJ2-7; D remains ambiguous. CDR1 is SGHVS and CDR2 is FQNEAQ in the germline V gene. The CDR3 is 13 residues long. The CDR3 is CASSLDKGYKQYV. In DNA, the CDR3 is TGTGCCAGCAGCCTCGACAAGGGCTACAAGCAGTACGTC.

The CDR3 reads CASVDRGNPRNIQYF. As DNA, the CDR3 is TGTGCCAGCGTCGACAGGGGGAACCCAAGGAACATTCAGTACTTC. This chain joins TRBV28 and TRBJ2-4, with 9 bases lining up with TRBD1. With 8 bases clipped from V and 7 bases from J, the junction kept 12 bases outside the gene matches. The CDR3 is made up of 15 amino acids. Germline CDR1 reads MDHEN; CDR2 reads SYDVKM.

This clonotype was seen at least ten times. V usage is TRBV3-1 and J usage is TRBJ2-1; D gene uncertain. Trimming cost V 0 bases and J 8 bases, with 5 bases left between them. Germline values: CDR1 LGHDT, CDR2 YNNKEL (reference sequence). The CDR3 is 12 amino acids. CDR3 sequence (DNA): TGTGCCAGCAGCCAAGATCCGGATGAGCAGTTCTTC. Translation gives CASSQDPDEQFF.

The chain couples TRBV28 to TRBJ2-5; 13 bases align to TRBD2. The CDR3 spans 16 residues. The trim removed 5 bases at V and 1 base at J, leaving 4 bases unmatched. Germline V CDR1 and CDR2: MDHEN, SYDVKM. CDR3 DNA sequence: TGTGCCAGCAGTCCAGGACTAGCGGGGGTCCAAGAGACCCAGTACTTC. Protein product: CASSPGLAGVQETQYF. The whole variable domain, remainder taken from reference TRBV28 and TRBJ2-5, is DVKVTQSSRYLVKRTGEKVFLECVQDMDHENMFWYRQDPGLGLRLIYFSYDVKMKEKGDIPEGYSVSREKKERFSLILESASTNQTSMYLCASSPGLAGVQETQYFGPGTRLLVL.

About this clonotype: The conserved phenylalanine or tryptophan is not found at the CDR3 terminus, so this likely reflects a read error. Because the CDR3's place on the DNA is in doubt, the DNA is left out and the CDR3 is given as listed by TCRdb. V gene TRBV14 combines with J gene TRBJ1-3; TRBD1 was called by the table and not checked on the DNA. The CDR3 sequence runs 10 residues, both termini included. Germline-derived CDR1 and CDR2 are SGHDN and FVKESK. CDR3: CASSLARGRL.

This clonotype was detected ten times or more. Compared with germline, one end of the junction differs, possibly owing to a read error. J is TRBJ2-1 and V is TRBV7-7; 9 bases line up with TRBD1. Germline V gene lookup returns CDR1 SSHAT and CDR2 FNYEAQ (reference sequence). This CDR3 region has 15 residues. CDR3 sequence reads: CASSSGTGSYNEQFF. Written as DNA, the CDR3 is TGTGCTAGCAGCTCCGGGACAGGGAGTTACAATGAGCAGTTCTTC.

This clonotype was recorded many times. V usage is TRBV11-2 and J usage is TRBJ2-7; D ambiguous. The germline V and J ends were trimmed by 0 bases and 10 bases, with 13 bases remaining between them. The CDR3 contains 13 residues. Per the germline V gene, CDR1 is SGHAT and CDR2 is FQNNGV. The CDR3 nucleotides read TGTGCCAGCAGCTTAGATTCGATGCAGGCACAGTACGTC. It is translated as CASSLDSMQAQYV.

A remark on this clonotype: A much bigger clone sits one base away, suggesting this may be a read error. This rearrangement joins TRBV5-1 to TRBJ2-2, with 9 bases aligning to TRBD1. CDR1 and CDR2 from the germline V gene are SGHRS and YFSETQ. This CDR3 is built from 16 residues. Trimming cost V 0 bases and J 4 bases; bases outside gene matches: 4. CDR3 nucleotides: TGCGCCAGCAGCTTGGAGGGACAGGGAAGCACCGGGGAGCTGTTTTTT. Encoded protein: CASSLEGQGSTGELFF. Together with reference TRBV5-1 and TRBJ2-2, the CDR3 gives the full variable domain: KAGVTQTPRYLIKTRGQQVTLSCSPISGHRSVSWYQQTPGQGLQFLFEYFSETQRNKGNFPGRFSGRQFSNSRSEMNVSTLELGDSALYLCASSLEGQGSTGELFFGEGSRLTVL.

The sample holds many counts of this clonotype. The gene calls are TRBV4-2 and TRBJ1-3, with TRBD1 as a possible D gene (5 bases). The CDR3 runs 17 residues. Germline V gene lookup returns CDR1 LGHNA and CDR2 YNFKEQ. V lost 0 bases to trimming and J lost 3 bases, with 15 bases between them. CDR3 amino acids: CASSQDPGGDGGNTIYF. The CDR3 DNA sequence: TGTGCCAGCAGCCAAGATCCGGGGGGAGATGGTGGAAACACCATATATTTT.

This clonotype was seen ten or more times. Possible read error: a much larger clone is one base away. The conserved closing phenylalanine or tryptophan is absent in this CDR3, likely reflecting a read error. CDR3 residues: CASSFVQGRGYTI. In DNA, the CDR3 is TGTGCCAGCAGCTTCGTCCAGGGTCGTGGCTACACCATC. V and J are TRBV2 and TRBJ1-2; weak D call: TRBD1 (5 bases). Germline V CDR1 and CDR2: SNHLY, FYNNEI. The CDR3 is made up of 13 amino acids. V was cut by 6 bases and J by 7 bases, with 15 bases left in between.

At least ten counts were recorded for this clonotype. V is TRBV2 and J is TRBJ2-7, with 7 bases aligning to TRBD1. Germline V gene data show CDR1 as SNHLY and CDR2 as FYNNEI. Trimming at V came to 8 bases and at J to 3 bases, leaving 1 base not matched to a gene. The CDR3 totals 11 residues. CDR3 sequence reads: CASRDSYEQYV. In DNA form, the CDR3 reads TGTGCCAGCCGGGACAGCTACGAGCAGTACGTC.

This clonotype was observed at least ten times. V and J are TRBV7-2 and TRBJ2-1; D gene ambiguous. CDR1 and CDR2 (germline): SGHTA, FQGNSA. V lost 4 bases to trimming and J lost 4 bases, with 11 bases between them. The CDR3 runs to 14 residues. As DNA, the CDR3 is TGTGCCAGCAGCTCCCCGGAGAAATACAATGAGCAGTTCTTC. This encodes CASSSPEKYNEQFF.

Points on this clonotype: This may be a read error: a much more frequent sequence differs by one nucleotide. This CDR3 is CANSLDTRRDEQFF. As DNA, the CDR3 is TGTGCCAACAGTTTAGATACTAGGAGGGATGAGCAGTTCTTC. This chain joins TRBV6-2 or TRBV6-3 and TRBJ2-1; D is perhaps TRBD2 (6 bases). Germline values: CDR1 MNHEY, CDR2 SVGEGT. CDR3 length: 14 amino acids.

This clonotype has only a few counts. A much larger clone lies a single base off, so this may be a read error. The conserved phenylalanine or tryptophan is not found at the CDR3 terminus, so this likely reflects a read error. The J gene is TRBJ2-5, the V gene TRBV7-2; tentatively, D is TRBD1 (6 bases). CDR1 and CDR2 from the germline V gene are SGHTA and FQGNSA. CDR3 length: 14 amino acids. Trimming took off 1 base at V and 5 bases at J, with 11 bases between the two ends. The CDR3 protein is CASSLDGGSETQYL. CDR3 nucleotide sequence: TGTGCCAGCAGCTTAGATGGGGGCTCGGAGACCCAGTACCTC.

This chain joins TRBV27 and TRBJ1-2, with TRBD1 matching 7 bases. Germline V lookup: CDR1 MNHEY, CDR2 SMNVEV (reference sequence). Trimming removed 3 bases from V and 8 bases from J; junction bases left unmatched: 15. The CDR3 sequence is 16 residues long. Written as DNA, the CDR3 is TGTGCCAGCAGTTTCAAAGGGGGCGAAGTATTAGAAGGCTACACCTTC. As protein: CASSFKGGEVLEGYTF.

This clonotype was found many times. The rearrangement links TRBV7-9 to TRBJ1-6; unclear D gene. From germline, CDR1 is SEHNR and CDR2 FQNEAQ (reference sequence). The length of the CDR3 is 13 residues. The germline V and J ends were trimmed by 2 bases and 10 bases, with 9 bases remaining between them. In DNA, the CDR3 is TGTGCCAGCAGCTTAACCGGGGAGTCACCCCTCCACTTT. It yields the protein CASSLTGESPLHF.

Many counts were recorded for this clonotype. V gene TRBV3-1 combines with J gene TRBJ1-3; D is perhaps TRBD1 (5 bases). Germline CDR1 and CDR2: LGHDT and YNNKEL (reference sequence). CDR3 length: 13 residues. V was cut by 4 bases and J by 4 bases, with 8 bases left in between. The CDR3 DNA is TGTGCCAGCAGCCCAGGGACGGGAAACACCATATATTTT. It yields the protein CASSPGTGNTIYF.

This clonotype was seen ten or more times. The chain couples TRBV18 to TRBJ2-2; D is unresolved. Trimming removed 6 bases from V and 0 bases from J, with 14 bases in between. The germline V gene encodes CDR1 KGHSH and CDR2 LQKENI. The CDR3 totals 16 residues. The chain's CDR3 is CASSRLRPANTGELFF. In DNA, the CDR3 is TGTGCCAGCTCCCGTCTTCGGCCGGCGAACACCGGGGAGCTGTTTTTT.

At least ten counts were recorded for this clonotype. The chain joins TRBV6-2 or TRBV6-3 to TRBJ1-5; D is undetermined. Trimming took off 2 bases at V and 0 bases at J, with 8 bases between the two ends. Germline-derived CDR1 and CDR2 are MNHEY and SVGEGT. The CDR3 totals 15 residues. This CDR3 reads CASSYTQNSNQPQHF. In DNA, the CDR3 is TGTGCCAGCAGTTACACCCAGAATAGCAATCAGCCCCAGCATTTT.

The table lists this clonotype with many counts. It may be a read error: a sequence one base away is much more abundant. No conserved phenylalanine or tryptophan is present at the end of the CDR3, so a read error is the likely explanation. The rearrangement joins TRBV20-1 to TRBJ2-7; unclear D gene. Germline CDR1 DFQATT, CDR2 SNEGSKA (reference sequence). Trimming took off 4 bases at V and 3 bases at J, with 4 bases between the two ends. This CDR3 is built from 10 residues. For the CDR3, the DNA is TGCAGTGCTAACAACTACGAGCAGTACTCC. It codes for CSANNYEQYS.

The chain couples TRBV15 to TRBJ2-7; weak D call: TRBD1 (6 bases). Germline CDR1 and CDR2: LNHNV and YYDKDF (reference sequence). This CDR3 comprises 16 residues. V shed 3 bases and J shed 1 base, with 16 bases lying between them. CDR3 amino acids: CATSSLRGPKSYEQYF. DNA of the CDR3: TGTGCCACCAGCAGCCTCAGGGGCCCGAAATCCTACGAGCAGTACTTC.

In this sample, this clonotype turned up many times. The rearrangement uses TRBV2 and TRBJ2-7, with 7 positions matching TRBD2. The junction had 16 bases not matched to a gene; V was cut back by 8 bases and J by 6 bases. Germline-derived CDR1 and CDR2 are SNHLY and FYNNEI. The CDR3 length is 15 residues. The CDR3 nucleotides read TGTGCCAGCGAGGGGAGGGGAAGGAATATTCGCGAGCAGTACTTC. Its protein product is CASEGRGRNIREQYF.

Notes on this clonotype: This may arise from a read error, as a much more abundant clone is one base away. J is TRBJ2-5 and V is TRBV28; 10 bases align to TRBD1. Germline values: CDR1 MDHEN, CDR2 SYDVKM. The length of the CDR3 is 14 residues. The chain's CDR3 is CASTGDRGQETPYF. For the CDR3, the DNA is TGTGCCAGCACCGGGGACAGGGGCCAAGAGACCCCGTACTTC.

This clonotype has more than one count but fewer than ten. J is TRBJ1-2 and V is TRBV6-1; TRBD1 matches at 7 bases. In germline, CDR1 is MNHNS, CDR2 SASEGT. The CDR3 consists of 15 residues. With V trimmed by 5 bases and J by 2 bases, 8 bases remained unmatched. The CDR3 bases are TGTGCCAGCAGTCGGTCCGGGACAGCCAACTATGGCTACACCTTC. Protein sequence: CASSRSGTANYGYTF.